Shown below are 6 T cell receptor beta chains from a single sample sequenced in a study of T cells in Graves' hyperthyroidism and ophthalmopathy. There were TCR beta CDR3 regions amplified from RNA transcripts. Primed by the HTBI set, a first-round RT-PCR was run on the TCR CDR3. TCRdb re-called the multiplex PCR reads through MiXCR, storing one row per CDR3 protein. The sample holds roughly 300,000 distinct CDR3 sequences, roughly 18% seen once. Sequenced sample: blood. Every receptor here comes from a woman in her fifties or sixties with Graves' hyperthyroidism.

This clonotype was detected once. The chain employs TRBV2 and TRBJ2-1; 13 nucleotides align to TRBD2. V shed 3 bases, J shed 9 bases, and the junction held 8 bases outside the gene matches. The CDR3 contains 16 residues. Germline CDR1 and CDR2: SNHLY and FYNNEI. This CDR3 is CASSDYLLAGGGEQFF. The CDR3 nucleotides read TGTGCCAGCAGTGACTACCTACTAGCGGGGGGGGGTGAGCAGTTCTTC.

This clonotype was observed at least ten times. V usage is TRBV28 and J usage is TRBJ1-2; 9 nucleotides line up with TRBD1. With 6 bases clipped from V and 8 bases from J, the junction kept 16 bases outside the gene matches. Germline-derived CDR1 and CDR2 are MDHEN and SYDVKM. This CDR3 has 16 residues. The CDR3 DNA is TGTGCCAGCAGCCTGACAGGGGGAGACAAGTTTTACGGCTACACCTTC. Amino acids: CASSLTGGDKFYGYTF.

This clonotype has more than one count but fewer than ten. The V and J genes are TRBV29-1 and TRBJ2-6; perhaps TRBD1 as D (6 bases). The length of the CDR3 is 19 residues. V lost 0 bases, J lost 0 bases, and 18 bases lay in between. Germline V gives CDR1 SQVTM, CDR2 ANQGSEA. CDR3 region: CSVEDRGAGASSGANVLTF. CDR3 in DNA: TGCAGCGTTGAAGATCGGGGCGCAGGGGCCAGCTCTGGGGCCAACGTCCTGACTTTC.

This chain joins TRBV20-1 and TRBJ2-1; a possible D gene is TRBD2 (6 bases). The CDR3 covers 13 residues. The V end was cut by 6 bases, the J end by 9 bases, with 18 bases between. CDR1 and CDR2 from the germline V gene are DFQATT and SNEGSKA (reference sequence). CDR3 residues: CSAKGLQSSEQFF. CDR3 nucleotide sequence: TGCAGTGCAAAGGGACTCCAGAGCAGTGAGCAGTTCTTC.

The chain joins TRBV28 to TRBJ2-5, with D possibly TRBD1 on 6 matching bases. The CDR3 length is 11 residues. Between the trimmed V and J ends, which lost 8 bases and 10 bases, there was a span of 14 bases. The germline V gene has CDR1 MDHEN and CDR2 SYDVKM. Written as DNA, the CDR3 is TGTGCCAGCTGTTGCTCGGACAGCCAGTACTTC. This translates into CASCCSDSQYF.

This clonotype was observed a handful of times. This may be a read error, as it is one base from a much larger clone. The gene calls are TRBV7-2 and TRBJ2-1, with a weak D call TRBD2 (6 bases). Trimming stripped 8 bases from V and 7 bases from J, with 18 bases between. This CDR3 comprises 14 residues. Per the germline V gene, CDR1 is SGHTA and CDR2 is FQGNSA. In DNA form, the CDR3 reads TGTGCCAGCGGCCCCTCCGGGACTCGTAATGAGCAGTTCTTC. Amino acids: CASGPSGTRNEQFF.